The T cell receptor (beta chain) under discussion was sequenced for a study of blood T cell repertoires in COVID-19. Study information: Samples of COVID-19 (acute and convalescent) were obtained from the United States, Italy and Spain. T cells, B-cell-depleted T cells, or PBMCs supplied cDNA or gDNA.

Study processing details: Researchers report that nucleated cell counts were estimated from reference gene primer amplification. The table came from immunoSEQ multiplex PCR; TCRdb's copy has only in-frame clones and leaves some out. From that table come the V and J calls and clone size; the DNA was used to work out D and trimming. The table records tens of thousands of clones, roughly 82% of them present only once. Germline CDR1 and CDR2: MNHNY and SVGAGI (reference sequence). The CDR3 length is 17 residues. V shed 5 bases, J shed 1 base, and the junction held 8 bases outside the gene matches. The source is an elderly woman with acute or convalescent COVID-19. J is TRBJ2-3 and V is TRBV6-6, with TRBD2 matching over 11 bases. The material sequenced was peripheral blood. As DNA, the CDR3 is TGTGCCAGCAGTCCAAGTAGCGGGAGGGCCCGCACAGATACGCAGTATTTT. Translated, it gives CASSPSSGRARTDTQYF.